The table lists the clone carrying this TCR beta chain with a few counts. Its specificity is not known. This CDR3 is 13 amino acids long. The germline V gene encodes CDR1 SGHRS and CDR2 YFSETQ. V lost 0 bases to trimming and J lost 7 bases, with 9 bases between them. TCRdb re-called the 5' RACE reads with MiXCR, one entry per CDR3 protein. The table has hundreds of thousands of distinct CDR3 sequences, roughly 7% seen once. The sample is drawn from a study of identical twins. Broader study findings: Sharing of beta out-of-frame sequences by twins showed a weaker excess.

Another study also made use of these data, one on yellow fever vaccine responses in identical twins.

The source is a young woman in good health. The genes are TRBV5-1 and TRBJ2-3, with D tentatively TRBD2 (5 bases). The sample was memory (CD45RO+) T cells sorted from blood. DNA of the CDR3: TGCGCCAGCAGCTTGGCCGTCGGGAATACGCAGTATTTT. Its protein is CASSLAVGNTQYF.